The sequence of this TCR beta chain was determined in a study of PD-L1 blockade in urothelial cancer. Time point specified: pretreatment peripheral blood. The CDR3 contains 15 residues. Per the germline V gene, CDR1 is MDHEN and CDR2 is SYDVKM. V shed 4 bases and J shed 4 bases, with 14 bases lying between them. Clones were sequenced by immunoSEQ multiplex PCR, and TCRdb holds only the in-frame ones, with some missing. The sample records tens of thousands of clones, 82% being singletons. This clonotype originated in a man between 60 and 70 years old with urothelial cancer. The sample consisted of PBMCs, taken around atezolizumab (anti-PD-L1) treatment. The chain carries TRBV28 and TRBJ2-1, with a possible D match to TRBD2 (6 bases). The CDR3 loop is CASSSSWRAYNEQFF. CDR3 bases: TGTGCCAGCAGTTCATCCTGGAGGGCTTACAATGAGCAGTTCTTC.